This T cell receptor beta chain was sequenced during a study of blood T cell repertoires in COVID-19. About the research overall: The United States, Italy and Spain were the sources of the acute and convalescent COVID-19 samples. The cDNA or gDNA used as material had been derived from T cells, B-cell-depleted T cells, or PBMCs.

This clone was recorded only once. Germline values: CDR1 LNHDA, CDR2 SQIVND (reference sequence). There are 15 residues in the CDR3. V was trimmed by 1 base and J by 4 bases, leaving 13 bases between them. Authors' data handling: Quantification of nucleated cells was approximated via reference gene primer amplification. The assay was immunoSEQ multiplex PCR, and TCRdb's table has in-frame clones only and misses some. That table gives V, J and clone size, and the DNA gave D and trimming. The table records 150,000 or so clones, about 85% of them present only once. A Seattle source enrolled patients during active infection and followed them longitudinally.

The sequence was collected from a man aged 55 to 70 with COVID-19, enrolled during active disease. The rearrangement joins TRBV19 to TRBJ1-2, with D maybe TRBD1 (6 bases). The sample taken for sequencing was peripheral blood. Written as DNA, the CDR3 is TGTGCCAGTAGTATAGCGAAGGGGGTTACCTATGGCTACACCTTC. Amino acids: CASSIAKGVTYGYTF.